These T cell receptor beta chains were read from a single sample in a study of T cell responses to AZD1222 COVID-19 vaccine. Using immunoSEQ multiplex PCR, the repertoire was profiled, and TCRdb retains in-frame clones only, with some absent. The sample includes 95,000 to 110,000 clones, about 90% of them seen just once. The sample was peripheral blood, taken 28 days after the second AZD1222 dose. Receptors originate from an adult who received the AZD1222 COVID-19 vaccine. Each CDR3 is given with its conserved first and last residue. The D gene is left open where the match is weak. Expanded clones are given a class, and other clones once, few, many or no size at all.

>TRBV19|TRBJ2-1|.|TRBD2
TGTGCCAGTAGTATAACTAGCGGGGCTATGGATGAGCAGTTCTTC
CASSITSGAMDEQFF
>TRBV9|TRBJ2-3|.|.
TGTGCCAGCAGTGTAGGGGGTTACACAGATACGCAGTATTTT
CASSVGGYTDTQYF
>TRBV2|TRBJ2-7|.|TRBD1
TGTGCCAGCAGTGGGACAGGGGGACAGTTCTACGAGCAGTACTTC
CASSGTGGQFYEQYF
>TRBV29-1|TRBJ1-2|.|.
TGCAGCGTTGATCCGACGGGCACCCACTATGGCTACACCTTC
CSVDPTGTHYGYTF
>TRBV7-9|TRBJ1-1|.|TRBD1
TGTGCCAGCAGGGCGGGACAGCTGAACATGAACACTGAAGCTTTCTTT
CASRAGQLNMNTEAFF
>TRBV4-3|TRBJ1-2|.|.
TGCGCCAGCAGCCAAGATCGGGACCGAGTCCCCTATGGCTACACCTTC
CASSQDRDRVPYGYTF
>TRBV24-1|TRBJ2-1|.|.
TGTGCCACCAGTGACCCCGTAGGCAATGAGCAGTTCTTC
CATSDPVGNEQFF
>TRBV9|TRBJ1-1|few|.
TGTGCCAGCAGCGTAGGCGTTGGGACTGAAGCTTTCTTT
CASSVGVGTEAFF
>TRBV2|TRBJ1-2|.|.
TGTGCCAGCAGTGAGGAGGGGTACTATGGCTACACCTTC
CASSEEGYYGYTF
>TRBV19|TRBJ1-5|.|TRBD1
TGTGCCAGTACTCCTGGAGCTGACAGGGGGCTAGCCCAGCATTTT
CASTPGADRGLAQHF
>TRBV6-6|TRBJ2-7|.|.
TGTGCCAGCAGACCCCTGGCGGCCGGGGACGAGCAGTACTTC
CASRPLAAGDEQYF